This passage covers 18 T cell receptor beta chains from one sample sequenced in a study of cytomegalovirus exposure and HLA in healthy donors. Both 60 Vbeta primers and 13 Jbeta primers went into the PCR. TCRdb's table, derived via immunoSEQ multiplex PCR, lists solely in-frame clones and lacks some. The table has fewer than 250,000 clones, about 70% seen once; the top ten hold 1.5% to 2%. The sequencing sample was made of PBMCs. Receptors were obtained from a woman aged 25-40 years in good health and CMV-seronegative.

V gene TRBV30 combines with J gene TRBJ2-5, with TRBD2 as a possible D gene (6 bases). This CDR3 is 14 amino acids long. V gave up 1 base and J gave up 5 bases, with 14 bases separating them. The germline CDR1 and CDR2 sequences are GTSNPN and SVGIG (reference sequence). CDR3 region: CAWSETGGGETQYF. The CDR3 DNA is TGTGCCTGGAGTGAGACCGGTGGAGGGGAGACCCAGTACTTC.

V gene TRBV5-1 combines with J gene TRBJ1-1; 8 positions match TRBD1. Germline V gives CDR1 SGHRS, CDR2 YFSETQ. CDR3 length: 17 residues. Trimming cost V 5 bases and J 2 bases; bases outside gene matches: 14. The CDR3 region is CASRYGQGFKENTEAFF. The CDR3 DNA reads as TGCGCCAGCAGATATGGACAGGGCTTCAAGGAAAACACTGAAGCTTTCTTT.

J is TRBJ2-7 and V is TRBV15; 7 bases align to TRBD2. The germline CDR1 and CDR2 sequences are LNHNV and YYDKDF (reference sequence). The CDR3 spans 15 residues. V lost 0 bases, J lost 3 bases, and 5 bases stayed unmatched. The DNA of the CDR3 is TGTGCCACCAGCAGAGATCGGGCTAGCGGCTACGAGCAGTACTTC. The encoded protein is CATSRDRASGYEQYF.

This chain uses TRBV27 with TRBJ2-5; 7 bases agree with TRBD1. Germline lookup yields CDR1 MNHEY and CDR2 SMNVEV (reference sequence). V shed 6 bases and J 5 bases; nucleotides not matched to a gene: 15. The CDR3 loop spans 16 amino acids. CDR3 residues: CASSNTGVRGLETQYF. Here the CDR3 DNA reads TGTGCCAGCAGCAATACAGGGGTGAGGGGTCTGGAGACCCAGTACTTC.

This clone was counted only a few times. The gene calls are TRBV29-1 and TRBJ2-7; 10 bases fit TRBD2. This CDR3 comprises 13 residues. Germline loops: CDR1 SQVTM, CDR2 ANQGSEA. V lost 5 bases, J lost 3 bases, and 4 bases stayed unmatched. The CDR3 nucleotides read TGCAGCGTTCTAGCGGGAGTTCACTACGAGCAGTACTTC. Amino acids: CSVLAGVHYEQYF.

The rearrangement uses TRBV2 and TRBJ2-1; the match to TRBD2 covers 7 bases. After removal of 2 bases from V and 4 bases from J, the junction contained 8 bases not matched to a gene. Per the germline V gene, CDR1 is SNHLY and CDR2 is FYNNEI. This CDR3 spans 16 amino acids. The CDR3 is CASSESAGGTYNEQFF. The CDR3 DNA reads as TGTGCCAGCAGTGAATCGGCCGGGGGGACTTACAATGAGCAGTTCTTC. Together with reference TRBV2 and TRBJ2-1, the CDR3 gives the full variable domain: EPEVTQTPSHQVTQMGQEVILRCVPISNHLYFYWYRQILGQKVEFLVSFYNNEISEKSEIFDDQFSVERPDGSNFTLKIRSTKLEDSAMYFCASSESAGGTYNEQFFGPGTRLTVL.

V is TRBV27 and J is TRBJ1-5, with 10 bases identical to TRBD1. The CDR3 loop spans 16 amino acids. Germline V gives CDR1 MNHEY, CDR2 SMNVEV (reference sequence). V trimming: 3 bases; J trimming: 5 bases; junction bases outside the gene matches: 7. The CDR3 here is CASSLVGTGVYQPQHF. DNA of the CDR3: TGTGCCAGCAGTTTGGTCGGGACAGGGGTTTATCAGCCCCAGCATTTT.

V and J are TRBV11-3 and TRBJ2-3; TRBD1 agrees at 8 bases. CDR3 length: 15 amino acids. Germline assignment: CDR1 SGHNT and CDR2 YENEEA. Trimming cost V 2 bases and J 2 bases; bases outside gene matches: 3. Here the CDR3 reads CASSLLQGDTDTQYF. CDR3 nucleotide sequence: TGTGCCAGCAGCTTATTACAGGGGGACACAGATACGCAGTATTTT.

For the CDR3, the DNA is TGTGCCAGCAGTTACAAAGTGGCGGGGGCGAATGAGCAGTTCTTC. Translated, it gives CASSYKVAGANEQFF. The chain carries TRBV6-5 and TRBJ2-1, with D maybe TRBD2 (7 bases). Germline lookup yields CDR1 MNHEY and CDR2 SVGAGI. V was clipped by 2 bases and J by 7 bases, with 15 bases between them. This CDR3 contains 15 residues.

This clone was picked up a small number of times. The chain has TRBV9 and TRBJ1-1; 7 nucleotides align to TRBD1. V shed 0 bases and J 6 bases; nucleotides not matched to a gene: 2. Germline V gives CDR1 SGDLS, CDR2 YYNGEE. The CDR3 runs to 13 residues. The CDR3 region is CASSVVQGAEAFF. The CDR3 nucleotides read TGTGCCAGCAGCGTAGTTCAGGGGGCTGAAGCTTTCTTT.

The J gene is TRBJ2-7, the V gene TRBV25-1; TRBD1 matches 10 bases. The length of the CDR3 is 15 residues. Trimming removed 3 bases from V and 3 bases from J; junction bases left unmatched: 5. CDR1 is MGHDK and CDR2 is SYGVNS in the germline V gene. The CDR3 here is CASSDAGTGDYEQYF. Here the CDR3 DNA reads TGTGCCAGCAGTGACGCCGGGACAGGGGACTACGAGCAGTACTTC.

The J gene is TRBJ2-3, the V gene TRBV6-1; 8 bases line up with TRBD2. The CDR3 runs to 15 residues. Losses at the gene ends were 8 bases for V and 4 bases for J; bases not matched to a gene: 11. Germline CDR1 is MNHNS and CDR2 is SASEGT. CDR3 nucleotides: TGTGCCAGCCCCCCGGGGGGGGGTGGGGCAGATACGCAGTATTTT. This encodes CASPPGGGGADTQYF.

This chain connects TRBV5-1 to TRBJ2-7, with 9 bases fitting TRBD2. V gave up 0 bases and J gave up 4 bases; unmatched junction bases: 8. Germline lookup yields CDR1 SGHRS and CDR2 YFSETQ. The CDR3 has 16 residues. The CDR3: CASSLATGGRGYEQYF. CDR3 DNA: TGCGCCAGCAGCTTGGCCACTGGCGGGAGGGGGTACGAGCAGTACTTC.

V gene TRBV6-5 combines with J gene TRBJ1-2; D gene uncertain. CDR1 and CDR2 (germline): MNHEY, SVGAGI. The CDR3 is made up of 13 amino acids. The V end was cut by 6 bases, the J end by 8 bases, with 16 bases between. The CDR3, as DNA: TGTGCCAGCAGCCTACTGCCCACAGCCGGCTACACCTTC. This sequence encodes CASSLLPTAGYTF.

Only a few counts were recorded for this clone. This chain uses TRBV29-1 with TRBJ1-3, with 8 positions matching TRBD1. The ends lost 6 bases at V and 1 base at J; junction bases unmatched: 5. CDR3 length equals 14 residues. The germline V gene has CDR1 SQVTM and CDR2 ANQGSEA. The CDR3 DNA follows: TGCAGCGTCCGACAGGGGACTTCTGGAAACACCATATATTTT. Translated: CSVRQGTSGNTIYF.

V gene TRBV25-1 combines with J gene TRBJ1-4; no definite D call. Looked up from germline, CDR1 is MGHDK and CDR2 is SYGVNS. The CDR3 runs 15 residues. Trimming left V 4 bases short and J 8 bases short, with 17 bases between. For the CDR3, the DNA is TGTGCCAGCAGTGCTTTCGACCCTCCGGAGGAAAAACTGTTTTTT. It yields the protein CASSAFDPPEEKLFF.

J is TRBJ1-2 and V is TRBV30, with D perhaps matching TRBD1 (5 bases). Germline loops: CDR1 GTSNPN, CDR2 SVGIG (reference sequence). Trimming cost V 5 bases and J 0 bases, with 7 bases left between them. This CDR3 region has 12 residues. CDR3 region: CAWDRANYGYTF. The CDR3 DNA is TGTGCCTGGGACAGAGCTAACTATGGCTACACCTTC.

The V and J genes are TRBV19 and TRBJ1-4; D unresolved. The CDR3 is 14 amino acids. From germline, CDR1 is LNHDA and CDR2 SQIVND (reference sequence). V lost 5 bases, J lost 0 bases, and 7 bases lay in between. The CDR3 DNA follows: TGTGCCAGTAGTCCTAGTGCAACTAATGAAAAACTGTTTTTT. This gives the protein CASSPSATNEKLFF.